The 12 T cell receptor beta chains listed next were all sequenced from one sample in a study of blood T cell repertoires in COVID-19. Method: immunoSEQ multiplex PCR; TCRdb's copy keeps in-frame clones and lacks some. The sample includes tens of thousands of clones, around 87% seen only once; the top ten take around 1.1%. Sequenced material: peripheral blood. The origin of the receptors is a human donor in a cohort sampled during active COVID-19.

The chain combines TRBV11-2 with TRBJ2-7; 7 bases are a match to TRBD1. The CDR3 has 15 amino acids. V shed 1 base and J 3 bases; nucleotides not matched to a gene: 6. Germline CDR1 and CDR2: SGHAT and FQNNGV. In DNA, the CDR3 is TGTGCCAGCAGCTTAGGACAGGGACCGATCTACGAGCAGTACTTC. Encoded protein: CASSLGQGPIYEQYF.

This chain joins TRBV30 and TRBJ2-1; TRBD1 is a possible D gene (6 bases). Per the germline V gene, CDR1 is GTSNPN and CDR2 is SVGIG (reference sequence). The CDR3 covers 13 residues. Trimming shortened V by 1 base and J by 7 bases, and 11 bases separated the two germline ends. The CDR3 is CAWSEGVLNEQFF. CDR3 coding DNA: TGTGCCTGGAGTGAGGGGGTCCTTAATGAGCAGTTCTTC.

The table lists this clone with a few counts. The chain links TRBV28 to TRBJ1-1, with a possible D match to TRBD1 (6 bases). The V gene lost 7 bases and the J gene lost 4 bases, with 19 bases spanning the gap. Germline CDR1 is MDHEN and CDR2 is SYDVKM. This CDR3 region has 15 residues. CDR3 amino acids: CASTRNKWGRTEAFF. CDR3 in DNA: TGTGCCAGCACCCGGAACAAGTGGGGGCGCACTGAAGCTTTCTTT.

The chain links TRBV28 to TRBJ1-5; D is possibly TRBD1 (5 bases). Germline-derived CDR1 and CDR2 are MDHEN and SYDVKM. With 7 bases removed from V and 3 bases from J, the gap between germline ends came to 16 bases. The CDR3 length is 15 residues. CDR3 sequence: CASNLLQGHNQPQHF. The CDR3 DNA follows: TGTGCCAGCAACCTCCTTCAGGGCCACAATCAGCCCCAGCATTTT.

The rearrangement links TRBV18 to TRBJ2-7; 10 nucleotides agree with TRBD2. Trimming at V came to 0 bases and at J to 3 bases, leaving 2 bases not matched to a gene. Germline loops: CDR1 KGHSH, CDR2 LQKENI. The CDR3 sequence is 15 residues long. CDR3 loop: CASSPPSSGSYEQYF. In DNA, the CDR3 is TGTGCCAGCTCACCACCGTCTAGCGGGAGCTACGAGCAGTACTTC. Looking up the rest from reference TRBV18 and TRBJ2-7 gives the full variable domain: NAGVMQNPRHLVRRRGQEARLRCSPMKGHSHVYWYRQLPEEGLKFMVYLQKENIIDESGMPKERFSAEFPKEGPSILRIQQVVRGDSAAYFCASSPPSSGSYEQYFGPGTRLTVT.

The chain joins TRBV4-1 to TRBJ2-1, with 7 bases fitting TRBD2. Germline CDR1 and CDR2: MGHRA and YSYEKL. V was clipped by 3 bases and J by 2 bases; unmatched bases: 13. This CDR3 is built from 18 residues. CDR3 residues: CASSHPGGEGRTYNEQFF. The CDR3 DNA follows: TGCGCCAGCAGCCACCCTGGGGGGGAGGGCCGGACCTACAATGAGCAGTTCTTC.

In nucleotides, the CDR3 is TGTGCCAGCAGCTTAAGGGGCAGCGGGACGGAGAACACCGGGGAGCTGTTTTTT. Encoded protein: CASSLRGSGTENTGELFF. The chain links TRBV7-9 to TRBJ2-2, with 7 bases identical to TRBD2. V shed 2 bases and J 1 base; nucleotides not matched to a gene: 10. Germline CDR1 SEHNR, CDR2 FQNEAQ (reference sequence). The CDR3 has 18 amino acids.

CDR3 DNA sequence: TGTGCCAGCAGCACCCGACTAGCGGGAGATAATGAGCAGTTCTTC. It specifies CASSTRLAGDNEQFF. V gene TRBV6-4 combines with J gene TRBJ2-1, with TRBD2 matching over 12 bases. V shed 6 bases, J shed 7 bases, and the junction held 7 bases outside the gene matches. The CDR3 is made up of 15 amino acids. Germline CDR1 MRHNA, CDR2 SNTAGT.

This chain connects TRBV27 to TRBJ1-3; the D gene is possibly TRBD1 (5 bases). Per the germline V gene, CDR1 is MNHEY and CDR2 is SMNVEV (reference sequence). This CDR3 spans 14 amino acids. V lost 6 bases to trimming and J lost 0 bases, with 9 bases between them. The CDR3 protein is CASRRQSSGNTIYF. As DNA, the CDR3 is TGTGCCAGCAGAAGACAGTCCTCTGGAAACACCATATATTTT.

About this clone itself: At one end, the junction sequence differs from germline, possibly due to a read error. The gene calls are TRBV28 and TRBJ1-1, with 10 nucleotides matching TRBD1. CDR1 is MDHEN and CDR2 is SYDVKM in the germline V gene. There are 15 residues in the CDR3. The CDR3 is CASSLSRDRGNTRWF. CDR3 DNA: TGTGCCAGCAGTTTATCCCGGGACAGGGGAAATACGAGGTGGTTT.

This clone was seen once. The chain couples TRBV2 to TRBJ2-7, with 7 bases matching TRBD2. The CDR3 is made up of 18 amino acids. Germline V CDR1 and CDR2: SNHLY, FYNNEI. V trimming: 3 bases; J trimming: 5 bases; junction bases outside the gene matches: 19. CDR3: CASSEMGTARGVRNEQYF. The CDR3 bases are TGTGCCAGCAGTGAGATGGGGACGGCCCGGGGGGTGAGAAACGAGCAGTACTTC.

CDR3 sequence (DNA): TGTGCCAGCATAGACAGGGGCACTGAAGCTTTCTTT. Translated: CASIDRGTEAFF. The genes are TRBV28 and TRBJ1-1; 8 nucleotides line up with TRBD1. Trimming removed 7 bases from V and 4 bases from J; junction bases left unmatched: 2. Germline V gene lookup returns CDR1 MDHEN and CDR2 SYDVKM. The CDR3 runs to 12 residues.